This record covers a single TCR beta chain. As processed by the authors: Amplification of reference gene primers was used by the study to estimate nucleated cell counts. The method was immunoSEQ multiplex PCR; TCRdb's version includes in-frame clones alone and lacks a portion of them. V and J calls and clone size are copied from that table; D and trimming were computed from the DNA. The sample shows tens of thousands of clones, about four fifths of them seen only once. This sample is drawn from a study of blood T cell repertoires in COVID-19. About the research overall: The United States, Italy and Spain provided the acute and convalescent COVID-19 samples. T cells, B-cell-depleted T cells, or PBMCs provided the cDNA or gDNA that served as material.

The CDR3 covers 15 residues. CDR1 and CDR2 from the germline V gene are SGHNT and YENEEA. Trimming removed 5 bases from V and 2 bases from J, with 14 bases in between. The receptor's source is a human donor in a cohort sampled during active COVID-19. Sequenced: peripheral blood. The chain has TRBV11-3 and TRBJ2-3; a possible D gene is TRBD2 (5 bases). This CDR3 is CASSPRGSPTDTQYF. Here the CDR3 DNA reads TGTGCCAGCAGCCCCCGAGGGAGTCCCACAGATACGCAGTATTTT. Combining the CDR3 with reference TRBV11-3 and TRBJ2-3 gives the whole variable domain EAGVVQSPRYKIIEKKQPVAFWCNPISGHNTLYWYLQNLGQGPELLIRYENEEAVDDSQLPKDRFSAERLKGVDSTLKIQPAELGDSAVYLCASSPRGSPTDTQYFGPGTRLTVL.